This T cell receptor beta chain was identified during a study of cytomegalovirus exposure and HLA in healthy donors. V was shortened by 5 bases and J by 4 bases, with 8 bases between the two germline ends. Germline assignment: CDR1 LNHDA and CDR2 SQIVND (reference sequence). The CDR3 length is 13 residues. 13 Jbeta primers and 60 Vbeta primers were used for the PCR. Method: immunoSEQ multiplex PCR; TCRdb's copy keeps in-frame clones and lacks some. The sample contains some 130,000 clones, about 71% of which appear only once. This clone turned up a few times. Its antigen is as yet unknown. Study-wide results and caveats: The availability of immune exposure information extended only to CMV serostatus. Most of the TCR beta V segments (in an earlier analysis) were productive either about 90% or about 30% of the time.

The V and J genes are TRBV19 and TRBJ1-4, with D possibly matching TRBD1 (6 bases). The sequencing sample was made of PBMCs. The receptor was derived from a woman aged 55-70 years in good health and CMV-seropositive. The CDR3: CASSGQLNEKLFF. CDR3 DNA sequence: TGTGCCAGTAGTGGACAGCTTAATGAAAAACTGTTTTTT.